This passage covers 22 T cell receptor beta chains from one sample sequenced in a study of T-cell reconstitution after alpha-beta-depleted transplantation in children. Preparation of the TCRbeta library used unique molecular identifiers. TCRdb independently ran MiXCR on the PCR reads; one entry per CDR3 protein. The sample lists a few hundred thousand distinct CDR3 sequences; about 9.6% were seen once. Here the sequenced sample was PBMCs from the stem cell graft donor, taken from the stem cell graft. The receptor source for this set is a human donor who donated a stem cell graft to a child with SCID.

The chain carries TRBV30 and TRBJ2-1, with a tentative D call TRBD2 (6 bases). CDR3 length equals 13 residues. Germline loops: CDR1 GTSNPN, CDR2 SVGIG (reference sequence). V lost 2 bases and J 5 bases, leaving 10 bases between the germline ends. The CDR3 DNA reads TGTGCCTGGAGTCACCGGGGGAACAATGAGCAGTTCTTC. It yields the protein CAWSHRGNNEQFF.

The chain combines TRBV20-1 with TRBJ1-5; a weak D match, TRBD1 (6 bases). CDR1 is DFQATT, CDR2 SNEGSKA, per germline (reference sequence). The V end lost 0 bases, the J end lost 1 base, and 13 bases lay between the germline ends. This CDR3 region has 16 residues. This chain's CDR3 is CSARDTGAGSNQPQHF. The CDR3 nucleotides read TGCAGTGCTAGAGATACGGGGGCAGGGAGCAATCAGCCCCAGCATTTT.

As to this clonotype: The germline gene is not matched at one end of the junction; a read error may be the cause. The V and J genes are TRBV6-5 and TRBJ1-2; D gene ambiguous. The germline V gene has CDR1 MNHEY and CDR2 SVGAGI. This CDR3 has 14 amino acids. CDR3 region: CASSYSIGSYGYAF. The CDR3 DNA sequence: TGTGCCAGCAGTTACTCGATAGGAAGCTATGGCTACGCCTTC.

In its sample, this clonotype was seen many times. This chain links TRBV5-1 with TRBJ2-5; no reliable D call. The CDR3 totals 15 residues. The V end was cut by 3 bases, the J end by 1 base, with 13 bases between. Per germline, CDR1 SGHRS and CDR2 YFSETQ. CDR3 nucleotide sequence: TGCGCCAGCAGCTATCCCACTGGGCCCCAAGAGACCCAGTACTTC. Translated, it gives CASSYPTGPQETQYF.

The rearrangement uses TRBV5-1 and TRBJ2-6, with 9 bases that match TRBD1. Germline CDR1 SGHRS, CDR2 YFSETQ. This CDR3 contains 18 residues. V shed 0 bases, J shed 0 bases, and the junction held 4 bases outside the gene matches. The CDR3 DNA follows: TGCGCCAGCAGCTTGGGGGACAGGGTAACCTCTGGGGCCAACGTCCTGACTTTC. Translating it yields CASSLGDRVTSGANVLTF.

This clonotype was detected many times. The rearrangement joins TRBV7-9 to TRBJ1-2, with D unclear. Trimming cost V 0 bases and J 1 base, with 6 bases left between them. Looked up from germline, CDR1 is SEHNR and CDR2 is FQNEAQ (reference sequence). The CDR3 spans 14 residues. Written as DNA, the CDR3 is TGTGCCAGCAGCTTAGCGACGGTTAACTATGGCTACACCTTC. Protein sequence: CASSLATVNYGYTF.

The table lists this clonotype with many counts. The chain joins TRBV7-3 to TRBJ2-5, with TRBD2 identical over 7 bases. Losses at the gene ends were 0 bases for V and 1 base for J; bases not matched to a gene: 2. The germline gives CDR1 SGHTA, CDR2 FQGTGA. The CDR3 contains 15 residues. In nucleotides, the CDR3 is TGTGCCAGCAGCTTAACGGGGGGGATCCAAGAGACCCAGTACTTC. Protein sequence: CASSLTGGIQETQYF.

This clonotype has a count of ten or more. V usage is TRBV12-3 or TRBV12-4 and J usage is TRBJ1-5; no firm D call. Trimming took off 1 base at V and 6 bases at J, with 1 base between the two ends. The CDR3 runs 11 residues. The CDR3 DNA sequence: TGTGCCAGCAGTTTAGGTCAGCCCCAGCATTTT. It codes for CASSLGQPQHF.

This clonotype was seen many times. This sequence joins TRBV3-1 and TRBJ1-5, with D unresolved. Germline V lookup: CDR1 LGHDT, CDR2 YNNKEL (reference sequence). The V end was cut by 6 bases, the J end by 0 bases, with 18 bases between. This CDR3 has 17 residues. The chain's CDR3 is CASSSAPWPYSNQPQHF. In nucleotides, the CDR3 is TGTGCCAGCAGTTCTGCCCCTTGGCCCTATAGCAATCAGCCCCAGCATTTT.

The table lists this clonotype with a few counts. The CDR3 spells CATSDEHRGRETQYF. The CDR3 DNA is TGTGCCACCAGTGATGAGCACAGGGGGCGGGAGACCCAGTACTTC. This chain connects TRBV24-1 to TRBJ2-5; 9 nucleotides line up with TRBD1. The CDR3 length is 15 residues. Germline V gene data show CDR1 as KGHDR and CDR2 as SFDVKD. The junction had 6 bases not matched to a gene; V was cut back by 3 bases and J by 5 bases.

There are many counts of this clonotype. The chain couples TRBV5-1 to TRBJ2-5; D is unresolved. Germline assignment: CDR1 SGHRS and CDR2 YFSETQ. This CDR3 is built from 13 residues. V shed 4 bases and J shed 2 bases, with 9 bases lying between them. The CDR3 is CASSTDPQETQYF. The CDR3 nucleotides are TGCGCCAGCAGCACGGATCCTCAAGAGACCCAGTACTTC.

CDR3 bases: TGCGCCAGCAGGAAGGACCCCAATGAAGCTTTCTTT. Its translation: CASRKDPNEAFF. V is TRBV5-1 and J is TRBJ1-1; D gene uncertain. The germline gives CDR1 SGHRS, CDR2 YFSETQ. The CDR3 has 12 amino acids. V was trimmed by 5 bases and J by 7 bases, leaving 12 bases between them.

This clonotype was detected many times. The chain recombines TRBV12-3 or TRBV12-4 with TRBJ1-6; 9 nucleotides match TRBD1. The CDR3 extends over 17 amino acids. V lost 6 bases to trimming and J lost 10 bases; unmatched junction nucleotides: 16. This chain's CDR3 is CASSLKGTGTGRSPLHF. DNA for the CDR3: TGTGCCAGCAGCCTAAAGGGAACCGGGACAGGGCGGTCACCCCTCCACTTT.

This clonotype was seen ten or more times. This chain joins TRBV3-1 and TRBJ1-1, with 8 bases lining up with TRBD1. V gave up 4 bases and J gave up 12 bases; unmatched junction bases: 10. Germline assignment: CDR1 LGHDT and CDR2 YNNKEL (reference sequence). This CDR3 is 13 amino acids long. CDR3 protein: CASSPSGGSITFF. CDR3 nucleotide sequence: TGTGCCAGCAGCCCCTCAGGGGGCTCGATAACTTTCTTT.

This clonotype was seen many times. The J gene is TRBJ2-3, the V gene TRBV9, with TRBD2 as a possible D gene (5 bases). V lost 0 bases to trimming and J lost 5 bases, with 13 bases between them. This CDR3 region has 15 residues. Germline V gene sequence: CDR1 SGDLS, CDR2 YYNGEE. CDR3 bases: TGTGCCAGCAGCGTAGTAGGTACTAGAGGAGATACGCAGTATTTT. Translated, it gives CASSVVGTRGDTQYF.

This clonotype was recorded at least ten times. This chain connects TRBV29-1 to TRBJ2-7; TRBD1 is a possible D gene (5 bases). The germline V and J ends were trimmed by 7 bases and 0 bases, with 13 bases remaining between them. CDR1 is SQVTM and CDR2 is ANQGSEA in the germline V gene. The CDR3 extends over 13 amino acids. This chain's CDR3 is CSAVTDNSYEQYF. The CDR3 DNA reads TGCAGCGCTGTCACGGACAACTCCTACGAGCAGTACTTC.

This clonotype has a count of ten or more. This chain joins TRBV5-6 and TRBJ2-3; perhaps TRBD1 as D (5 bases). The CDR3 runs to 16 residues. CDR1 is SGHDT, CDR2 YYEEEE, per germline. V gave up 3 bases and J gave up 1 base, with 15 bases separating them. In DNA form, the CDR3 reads TGTGCCAGCAGCTCCTCACCAGGGTGGGGCACAGATACGCAGTATTTT. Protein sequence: CASSSSPGWGTDTQYF.

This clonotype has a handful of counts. CDR3 region: CASSYRLGSTDTQYF. DNA of the CDR3: TGTGCCAGCAGTTACCGGCTAGGCAGCACAGATACGCAGTATTTT. The gene calls are TRBV6-2 or TRBV6-3 and TRBJ2-3; D not resolved. Trimming shortened V by 2 bases and J by 0 bases, and 9 bases separated the two germline ends. The CDR3 spans 15 residues. Per germline, CDR1 MNHEY and CDR2 SVGEGT.

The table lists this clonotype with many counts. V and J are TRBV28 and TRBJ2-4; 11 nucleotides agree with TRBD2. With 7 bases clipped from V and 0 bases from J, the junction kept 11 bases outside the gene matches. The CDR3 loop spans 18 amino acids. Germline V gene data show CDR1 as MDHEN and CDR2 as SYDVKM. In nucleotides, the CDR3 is TGTGCCAGCACCCCGACTAGCGGGGACGGATTAGCCAAAAACATTCAGTACTTC. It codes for CASTPTSGDGLAKNIQYF.

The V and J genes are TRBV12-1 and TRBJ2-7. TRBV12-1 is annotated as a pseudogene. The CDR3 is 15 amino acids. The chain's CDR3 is CASRSGANILYEQYF. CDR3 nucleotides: TGTGCCAGCCGCTCTGGGGCAAATATACTCTACGAGCAGTACTTC.

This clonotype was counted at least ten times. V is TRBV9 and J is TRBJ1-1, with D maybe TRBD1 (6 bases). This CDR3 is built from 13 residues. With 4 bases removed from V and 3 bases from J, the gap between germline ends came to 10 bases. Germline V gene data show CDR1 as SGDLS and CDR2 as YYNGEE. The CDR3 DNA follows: TGTGCCAGCAGCACGACAGGTTACACTGAAGCTTTCTTT. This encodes CASSTTGYTEAFF.

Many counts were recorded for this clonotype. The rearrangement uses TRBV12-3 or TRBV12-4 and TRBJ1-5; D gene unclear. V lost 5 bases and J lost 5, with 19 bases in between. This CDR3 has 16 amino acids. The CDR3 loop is CASSPRGGRFDQPQHF. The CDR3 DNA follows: TGTGCCAGCAGTCCCCGGGGAGGGAGGTTTGATCAGCCCCAGCATTTT.